The T cell receptor (beta chain) under discussion was sequenced for a study of blood T cell repertoires in COVID-19. Study-wide background: Samples representing acute and convalescent COVID-19 were sourced from the United States, Italy and Spain. In each case, the material was cDNA or gDNA derived from T cells, B-cell-depleted T cells, or PBMCs.

Unmatched junction bases numbered 11, after V lost 5 bases and J lost 8 bases. CDR3 length: 14 amino acids. Germline CDR1 ENHRY, CDR2 SYGVKD. Under the authors' procedure: Scientists estimated how many nucleated cells there were by amplifying reference gene primers. Measured with immunoSEQ multiplex PCR; TCRdb has only the in-frame clones, and not every one. V, J and clone size were drawn from that table, and D and trimming were deduced from the DNA. The table has roughly 150,000 clones, more than 60% seen once. The chain links TRBV10-3 to TRBJ1-2; 7 bases line up with TRBD1. The sequenced sample was peripheral blood. The source of this sequence is an older man with acute or convalescent COVID-19. The CDR3 loop is CAISSPSGTVGYTF. In nucleotides, the CDR3 is TGTGCCATCAGTTCACCTTCCGGGACAGTCGGCTACACCTTC.